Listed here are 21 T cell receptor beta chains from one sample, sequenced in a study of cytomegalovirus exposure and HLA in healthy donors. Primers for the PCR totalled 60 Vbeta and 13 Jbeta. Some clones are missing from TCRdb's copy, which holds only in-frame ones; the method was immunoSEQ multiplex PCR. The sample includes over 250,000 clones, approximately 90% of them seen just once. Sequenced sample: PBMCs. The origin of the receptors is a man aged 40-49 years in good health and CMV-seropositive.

CDR3 region: CASSAGRESGQFF. The CDR3 DNA sequence: TGTGCCAGCAGCGCGGGACGGGAGTCTGGGCAGTTCTTC. The J gene is TRBJ2-1, the V gene TRBV9; D is perhaps TRBD2 (6 bases). The CDR3 runs to 13 residues. Between the trimmed V and J ends, which lost 3 bases and 12 bases, there was a span of 16 bases. CDR1 is SGDLS and CDR2 is YYNGEE in the germline V gene.

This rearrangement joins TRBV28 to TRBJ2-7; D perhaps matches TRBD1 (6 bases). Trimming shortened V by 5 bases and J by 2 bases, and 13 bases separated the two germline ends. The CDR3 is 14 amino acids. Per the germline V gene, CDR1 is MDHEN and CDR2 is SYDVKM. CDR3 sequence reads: CASSIQGTTYEQYF. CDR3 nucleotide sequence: TGTGCCAGCAGTATACAGGGCACTACCTACGAGCAGTACTTC. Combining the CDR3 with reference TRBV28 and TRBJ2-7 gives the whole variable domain DVKVTQSSRYLVKRTGEKVFLECVQDMDHENMFWYRQDPGLGLRLIYFSYDVKMKEKGDIPEGYSVSREKKERFSLILESASTNQTSMYLCASSIQGTTYEQYFGPGTRLTVT.

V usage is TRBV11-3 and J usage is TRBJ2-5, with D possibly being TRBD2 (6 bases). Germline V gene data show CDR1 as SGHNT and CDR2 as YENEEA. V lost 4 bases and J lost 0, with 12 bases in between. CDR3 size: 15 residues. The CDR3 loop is CASSSRLAYQETQYF. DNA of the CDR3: TGTGCCAGCAGCTCCCGGCTAGCGTACCAAGAGACCCAGTACTTC.

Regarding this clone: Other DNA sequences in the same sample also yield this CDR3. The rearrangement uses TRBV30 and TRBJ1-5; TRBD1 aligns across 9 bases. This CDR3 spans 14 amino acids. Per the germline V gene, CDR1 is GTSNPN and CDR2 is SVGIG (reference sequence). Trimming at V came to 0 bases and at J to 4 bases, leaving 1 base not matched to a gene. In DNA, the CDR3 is TGTGCCTGGAGTGTAGGACAGGGGAATCAGCCCCAGCATTTT. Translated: CAWSVGQGNQPQHF.

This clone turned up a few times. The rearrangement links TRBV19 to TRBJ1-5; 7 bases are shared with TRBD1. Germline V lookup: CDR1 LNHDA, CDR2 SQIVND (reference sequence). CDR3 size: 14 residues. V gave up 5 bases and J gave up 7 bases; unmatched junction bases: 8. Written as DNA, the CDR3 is TGTGCCAGTAGTCCTCAACAGGGGCGGCAGCCCCAGCATTTT. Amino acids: CASSPQQGRQPQHF.

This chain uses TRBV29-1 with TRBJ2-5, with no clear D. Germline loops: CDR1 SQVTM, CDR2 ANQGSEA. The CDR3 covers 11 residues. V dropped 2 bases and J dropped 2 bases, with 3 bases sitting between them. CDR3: CSVEQQETQYF. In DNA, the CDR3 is TGCAGCGTTGAACAGCAAGAGACCCAGTACTTC.

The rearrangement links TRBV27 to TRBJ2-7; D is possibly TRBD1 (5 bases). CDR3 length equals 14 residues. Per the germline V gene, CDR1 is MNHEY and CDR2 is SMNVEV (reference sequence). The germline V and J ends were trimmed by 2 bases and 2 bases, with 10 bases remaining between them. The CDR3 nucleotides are TGTGCCAGCAGTTTACTAGGGGCCGCCTACGAGCAGTACTTC. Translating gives CASSLLGAAYEQYF.

The CDR3 protein is CASSQEGRNNEQFF. The CDR3 coding sequence is TGCGCCAGCAGCCAAGAGGGCAGAAACAATGAGCAGTTCTTC. J is TRBJ2-1 and V is TRBV4-3; D is unclear. V was clipped by 0 bases and J by 5 bases, with 8 bases between them. CDR3 length: 14 amino acids. CDR1 and CDR2 (germline): LGHNA, YSLEER.

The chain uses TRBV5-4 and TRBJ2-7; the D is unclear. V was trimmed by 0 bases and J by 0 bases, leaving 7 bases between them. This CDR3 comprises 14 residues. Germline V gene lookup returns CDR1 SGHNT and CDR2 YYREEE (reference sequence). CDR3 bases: TGTGCCAGCAGCTTGGGCCCGAGCTCCTACGAGCAGTACTTC. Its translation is CASSLGPSSYEQYF.

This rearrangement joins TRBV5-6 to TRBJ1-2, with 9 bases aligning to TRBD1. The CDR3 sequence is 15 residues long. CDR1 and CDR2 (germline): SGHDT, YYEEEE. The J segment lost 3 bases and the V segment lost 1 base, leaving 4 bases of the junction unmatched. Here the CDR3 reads CASSLITGGDYGYTF. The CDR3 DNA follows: TGTGCCAGCAGCTTGATCACAGGGGGCGACTATGGCTACACCTTC.

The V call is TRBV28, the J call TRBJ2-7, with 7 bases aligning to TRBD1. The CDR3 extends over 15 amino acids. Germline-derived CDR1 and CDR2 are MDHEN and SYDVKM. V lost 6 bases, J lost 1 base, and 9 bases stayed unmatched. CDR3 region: CASRPTGAASYEQYF. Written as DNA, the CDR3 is TGTGCCAGCAGGCCTACAGGGGCCGCATCCTACGAGCAGTACTTC.

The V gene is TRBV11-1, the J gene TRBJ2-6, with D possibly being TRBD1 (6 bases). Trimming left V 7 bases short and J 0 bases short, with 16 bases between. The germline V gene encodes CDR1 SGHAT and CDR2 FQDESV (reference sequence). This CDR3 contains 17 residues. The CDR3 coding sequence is TGTGCCAGCAAGTTGGCAGGGGCTAGCTCTGGGGCCAACGTCCTGACTTTC. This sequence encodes CASKLAGASSGANVLTF. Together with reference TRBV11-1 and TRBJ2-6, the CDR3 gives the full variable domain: EAEVAQSPRYKITEKSQAVAFWCDPISGHATLYWYRQILGQGPELLVQFQDESVVDDSQLPKDRFSAERLKGVDSTLKIQPAELGDSAMYLCASKLAGASSGANVLTFGAGSRLTVL.

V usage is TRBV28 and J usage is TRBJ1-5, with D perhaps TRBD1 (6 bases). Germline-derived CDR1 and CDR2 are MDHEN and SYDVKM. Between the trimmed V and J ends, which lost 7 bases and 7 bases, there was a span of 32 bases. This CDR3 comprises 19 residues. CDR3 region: CASNPFGGPGHNTRQPQHF. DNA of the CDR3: TGTGCCAGCAATCCCTTCGGTGGACCGGGACATAATACCAGGCAGCCCCAGCATTTT. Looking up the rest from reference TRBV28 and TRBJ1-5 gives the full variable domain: DVKVTQSSRYLVKRTGEKVFLECVQDMDHENMFWYRQDPGLGLRLIYFSYDVKMKEKGDIPEGYSVSREKKERFSLILESASTNQTSMYLCASNPFGGPGHNTRQPQHFGDGTRLSIL.

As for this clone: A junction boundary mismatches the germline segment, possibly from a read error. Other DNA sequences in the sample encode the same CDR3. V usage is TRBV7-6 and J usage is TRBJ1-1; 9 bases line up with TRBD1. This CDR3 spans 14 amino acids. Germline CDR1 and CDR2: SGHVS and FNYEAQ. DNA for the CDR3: TGTGCCAGCAGCTGGCCGGACAGGGGAACTGAGGCTTTCTTT. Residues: CASSWPDRGTEAFF.

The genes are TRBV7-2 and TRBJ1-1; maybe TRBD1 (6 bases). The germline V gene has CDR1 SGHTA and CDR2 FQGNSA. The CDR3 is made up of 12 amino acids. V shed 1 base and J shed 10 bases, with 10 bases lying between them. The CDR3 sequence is CASSLDRVAAFF. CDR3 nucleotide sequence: TGTGCCAGCAGCTTAGACAGGGTGGCAGCTTTCTTT.

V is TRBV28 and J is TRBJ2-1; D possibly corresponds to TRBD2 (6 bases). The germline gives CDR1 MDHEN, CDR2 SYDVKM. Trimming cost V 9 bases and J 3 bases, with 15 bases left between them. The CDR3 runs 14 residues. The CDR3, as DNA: TGTGCCAGTTCTCAGCGGGCTGGCTACAATGAGCAGTTCTTC. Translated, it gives CASSQRAGYNEQFF. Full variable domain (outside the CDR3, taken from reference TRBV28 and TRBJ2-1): DVKVTQSSRYLVKRTGEKVFLECVQDMDHENMFWYRQDPGLGLRLIYFSYDVKMKEKGDIPEGYSVSREKKERFSLILESASTNQTSMYLCASSQRAGYNEQFFGPGTRLTVL.

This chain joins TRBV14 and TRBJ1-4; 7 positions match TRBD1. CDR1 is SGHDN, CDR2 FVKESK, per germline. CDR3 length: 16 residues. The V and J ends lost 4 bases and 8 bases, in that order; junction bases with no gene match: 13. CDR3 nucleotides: TGTGCCAGCAGCCCCCCCGCAGGGGGGCGCCGCGAAAAACTGTTTTTT. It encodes CASSPPAGGRREKLFF.

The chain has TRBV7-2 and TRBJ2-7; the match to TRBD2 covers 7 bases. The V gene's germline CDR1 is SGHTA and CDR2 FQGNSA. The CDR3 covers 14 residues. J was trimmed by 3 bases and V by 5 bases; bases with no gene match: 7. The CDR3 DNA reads TGTGCCAGCAGCCCCGGACTAGATATCTACGAGCAGTACTTC. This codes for CASSPGLDIYEQYF.

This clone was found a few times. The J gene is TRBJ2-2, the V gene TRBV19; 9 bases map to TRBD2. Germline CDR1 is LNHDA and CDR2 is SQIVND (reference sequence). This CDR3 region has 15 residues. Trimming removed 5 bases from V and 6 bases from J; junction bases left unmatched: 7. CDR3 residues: CASSQLAGSAGELFF. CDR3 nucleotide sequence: TGTGCCAGTAGTCAGCTAGCGGGATCCGCCGGGGAGCTGTTTTTT.

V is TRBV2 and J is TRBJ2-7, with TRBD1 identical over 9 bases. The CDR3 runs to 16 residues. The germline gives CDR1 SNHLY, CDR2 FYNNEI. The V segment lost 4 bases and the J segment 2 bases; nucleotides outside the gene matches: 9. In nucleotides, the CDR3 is TGTGCCAGCAGTGTGGGGGTGACAGGGGGTACCTACGAGCAGTACTTC. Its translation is CASSVGVTGGTYEQYF.

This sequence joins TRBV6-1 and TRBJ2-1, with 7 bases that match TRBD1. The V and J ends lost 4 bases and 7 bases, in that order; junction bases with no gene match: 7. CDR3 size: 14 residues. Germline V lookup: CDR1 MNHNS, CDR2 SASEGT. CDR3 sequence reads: CASSGDRDWNEQFF. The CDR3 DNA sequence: TGTGCCAGCAGTGGGGACAGAGATTGGAATGAGCAGTTCTTC.